The 14 T cell receptor beta chains given below trace back to one sample, sequenced in a study of blood T cells in healthy people across ages. A J-beta primer mix and a sample-barcoded 5' primer were used in a second PCR of about 7 to 12 cycles. Using its own MiXCR run on the 5' RACE reads, TCRdb lists one record per CDR3 protein. Here the sample spans 2 million or so distinct CDR3 sequences, 49% being singletons. Sequences were obtained from blood. All receptors derive from a woman aged 40 to 49 in good health.

This clonotype showed up just a few times. The rearrangement joins TRBV7-2 to TRBJ2-3; D gene unclear. In germline, CDR1 is SGHTA, CDR2 FQGNSA. V was shortened by 7 bases and J by 1 base, with 21 bases between the two germline ends. The CDR3 extends over 17 amino acids. CDR3 in amino acids: CASTQRSESFGTDTQYF. For the CDR3, the DNA is TGTGCCAGCACCCAGAGATCGGAGTCCTTCGGCACAGATACGCAGTATTTT.

The chain combines TRBV7-2 with TRBJ2-7; the D is unclear. The germline CDR1 and CDR2 sequences are SGHTA and FQGNSA. The CDR3 contains 13 residues. The V and J ends lost 4 bases and 7 bases respectively, with 14 bases between them. CDR3 bases: TGTGCCAGCAGCTCCGGAAGGGAACGGGAGCAGTACTTC. Its protein product is CASSSGREREQYF.

The V call is TRBV2, the J call TRBJ2-1; 9 bases are shared with TRBD1. The CDR3 has 14 amino acids. The V segment lost 8 bases and the J segment 8 bases; nucleotides outside the gene matches: 10. CDR1 and CDR2 from the germline V gene are SNHLY and FYNNEI. The DNA of the CDR3 is TGTGCCAGCCGGGACAGGGAGAGTCAATATGAGCAGTTCTTC. Residues: CASRDRESQYEQFF.

In this sample, this clonotype turned up a few times. Here the CDR3 reads CASSKDSDGYGYTF. As DNA, the CDR3 is TGTGCCAGCAGTAAGGACAGTGACGGGTATGGCTACACCTTC. The gene calls are TRBV7-9 and TRBJ1-2; maybe TRBD1 (6 bases). The V end was cut by 6 bases, the J end by 5 bases, with 16 bases between. This CDR3 region has 14 residues. Germline loops: CDR1 SEHNR, CDR2 FQNEAQ (reference sequence).

This sequence joins TRBV4-3 and TRBJ1-4; TRBD1 is a possible D gene (5 bases). The CDR3 contains 17 residues. Germline loops: CDR1 LGHNA, CDR2 YSLEER. Trimming took off 4 bases at V and 0 bases at J, with 15 bases between the two ends. The CDR3, as DNA: TGCGCCAGCAGCCCCCGGGGGGGACTCGCAACTAATGAAAAACTGTTTTTT. It specifies CASSPRGGLATNEKLFF.

The V call is TRBV20-1, the J call TRBJ1-2, with no clear D. The V gene's germline CDR1 is DFQATT and CDR2 SNEGSKA (reference sequence). The V end lost 6 bases, the J end lost 11 bases, and 16 bases lay between the germline ends. The CDR3 spans 11 residues. The CDR3 DNA follows: TGCAGTGCCGTGAGTGGAATTGGTTACACCTTC. Protein sequence: CSAVSGIGYTF.

This clonotype was seen at least ten times. The J gene is TRBJ2-4, the V gene TRBV12-3 or TRBV12-4, with a tentative D call TRBD2 (6 bases). The length of the CDR3 is 12 residues. V was trimmed by 6 bases and J by 13 bases, leaving 16 bases between them. This CDR3 reads CASSLDRREQYF. The CDR3 coding sequence is TGTGCCAGCAGCCTAGACCGGAGGGAGCAGTACTTC.

This rearrangement joins TRBV5-1 to TRBJ2-7; D unresolved. Germline CDR1 SGHRS, CDR2 YFSETQ. CDR3 length: 15 residues. V shed 5 bases and J shed 2 bases, with 17 bases lying between them. The CDR3 is CASRGGNAATYEQYF. The DNA for the CDR3 is TGCGCCAGCAGGGGCGGAAACGCAGCCACCTACGAGCAGTACTTC.

In its sample, this clonotype was seen a few times. The rearrangement uses TRBV28 and TRBJ2-5; TRBD2 matches at 8 bases. CDR3 length: 14 amino acids. V lost 10 bases to trimming and J lost 1 base; unmatched junction nucleotides: 8. Germline assignment: CDR1 MDHEN and CDR2 SYDVKM. CDR3 region: CATRTSSIQETQYF. In nucleotides, the CDR3 is TGTGCCACCCGGACTAGCTCCATCCAAGAGACCCAGTACTTC.

J is TRBJ2-5 and V is TRBV7-3; 9 nucleotides line up with TRBD1. The ends lost 3 bases at V and 3 bases at J; junction bases unmatched: 5. The CDR3 totals 15 residues. CDR1 and CDR2 (germline): SGHTA, FQGTGA. The CDR3, as DNA: TGTGCCAGCAGCTTTACAGGGGGCGTGAAAGAGACCCAGTACTTC. This encodes CASSFTGGVKETQYF. Full variable domain (missing parts from reference TRBV7-3 and TRBJ2-5): GAGVSQTPSNKVTEKGKYVELRCDPISGHTALYWYRQSLGQGPEFLIYFQGTGAADDSGLPNDRFFAVRPEGSVSTLKIQRTERGDSAVYLCASSFTGGVKETQYFGPGTRLLVL.

The CDR3 reads CASSYSGTGFVQPQHF. CDR3 coding DNA: TGTGCCAGCAGTTACTCCGGGACAGGGTTTGTTCAGCCCCAGCATTTT. The chain carries TRBV6-2 or TRBV6-3 and TRBJ1-5, with TRBD1 matching over 9 bases. The CDR3 contains 16 residues. Germline CDR1 is MNHEY and CDR2 is SVGEGT. V dropped 0 bases and J dropped 6; count of bases not matched to a gene: 6.

This sequence joins TRBV7-9 and TRBJ2-3; D tentatively fits TRBD1 or TRBD2 (5 bases each). V dropped 0 bases and J dropped 4 bases, with 14 bases sitting between them. CDR3 length: 16 amino acids. Germline CDR1 SEHNR, CDR2 FQNEAQ (reference sequence). CDR3 protein: CASSLAGRTGSDTQYF. The CDR3 DNA follows: TGTGCCAGCAGCTTAGCGGGACGGACGGGATCAGATACGCAGTATTTT.

The J gene is TRBJ2-3, the V gene TRBV6-1; a possible D gene is TRBD2 (7 bases). The CDR3 is 17 residues long. V lost 1 base and J 1 base, leaving 15 bases between the germline ends. The germline CDR1 and CDR2 sequences are MNHNS and SASEGT. The CDR3 here is CASSEVAGASGTDTQYF. Here the CDR3 DNA reads TGTGCCAGCAGTGAAGTTGCGGGGGCCTCGGGCACAGATACGCAGTATTTT.

V and J are TRBV29-1 and TRBJ1-3; the D gene is possibly TRBD1 (5 bases). Between the trimmed V and J ends, which lost 4 bases and 0 bases, there was a span of 13 bases. Germline assignment: CDR1 SQVTM and CDR2 ANQGSEA. The CDR3 consists of 15 residues. CDR3 amino acids: CSVVRGSTSGNTIYF. DNA for the CDR3: TGCAGCGTTGTTAGGGGATCCACCTCTGGAAACACCATATATTTT.